The 7 T cell receptor beta chains in this list originate from one sample, sequenced in a study of cytomegalovirus exposure and HLA in healthy donors. PCR amplification relied on 60 Vbeta primers (plus 13 Jbeta primers). Only in-frame clones appear in the TCRdb table, and some are missing; sequencing was by immunoSEQ multiplex PCR. The sample carries 130,000 to 150,000 clones, around 80% recorded once. Input material: PBMCs. The receptors come from a woman in her 30s in good health and CMV-seronegative.

A few counts support this clone. The rearrangement links TRBV19 to TRBJ2-1; D remains ambiguous. Germline V gives CDR1 LNHDA, CDR2 SQIVND (reference sequence). The CDR3 contains 16 residues. Trimming pared 5 bases from V and 0 bases from J, leaving 14 bases between. CDR3 bases: TGTGCCAGTAGTTCCACGCGGATTAGCTCCTACAATGAGCAGTTCTTC. This translates into CASSSTRISSYNEQFF.

The chain couples TRBV27 to TRBJ2-7, with 11 bases lining up with TRBD2. The CDR3 loop spans 22 amino acids. Germline values: CDR1 MNHEY, CDR2 SMNVEV (reference sequence). The ends lost 3 bases at V and 3 bases at J; junction bases unmatched: 25. The CDR3 bases are TGTGCCAGCAGTTTCGGACGGAGGATAGCGGGAGGGGGTCGGCCCTTCTTCTACGAGCAGTACTTC. Amino acid sequence: CASSFGRRIAGGGRPFFYEQYF.

This chain connects TRBV2 to TRBJ1-3; D perhaps matches TRBD1 (5 bases). The CDR3 consists of 16 residues. Trimming took off 4 bases at V and 0 bases at J, with 13 bases between the two ends. Germline assignment: CDR1 SNHLY and CDR2 FYNNEI. The CDR3 DNA follows: TGTGCCAGCAGTGTGGGGCAGGCCCGCTCTGGAAACACCATATATTTT. Amino acid sequence: CASSVGQARSGNTIYF.

The chain joins TRBV4-1 to TRBJ1-2; D is ambiguous. Trimming pared 0 bases from V and 4 bases from J, leaving 9 bases between. The CDR3 contains 14 residues. Germline assignment: CDR1 MGHRA and CDR2 YSYEKL. CDR3 nucleotide sequence: TGCGCCAGCAGCCAAGATCTTGCGTCCTATGGCTACACCTTC. This codes for CASSQDLASYGYTF.

This sequence joins TRBV5-4 and TRBJ2-4; a weak D match, TRBD1 (5 bases). The V gene's germline CDR1 is SGHNT and CDR2 YYREEE (reference sequence). CDR3 size: 16 residues. V was cut by 4 bases and J by 5 bases, with 19 bases left in between. The CDR3 DNA reads as TGTGCCAGCAGCCCTGGTAGGGGCAGGGCGCAAAACATTCAGTACTTC. Amino acid sequence: CASSPGRGRAQNIQYF.

The gene calls are TRBV7-8 and TRBJ2-1; TRBD1 might be the D (6 bases). The CDR3 consists of 13 residues. Germline V gene lookup returns CDR1 SGHVS and CDR2 FQNEAQ. V lost 5 bases, J lost 6 bases, and 11 bases lay in between. CDR3 loop: CASSEGHLNEQFF. Here the CDR3 DNA reads TGTGCCAGCAGCGAGGGACACCTCAATGAGCAGTTCTTC.

This chain links TRBV9 with TRBJ1-3, with D possibly matching TRBD1 (5 bases). Germline loops: CDR1 SGDLS, CDR2 YYNGEE. Trimming removed 1 base from V and 2 bases from J, with 13 bases in between. This CDR3 has 16 amino acids. In nucleotides, the CDR3 is TGTGCCAGCAGCGTATTTCAGGGAAGAACTGGAAACACCATATATTTT. This translates into CASSVFQGRTGNTIYF.